This TCR beta chain was recovered during a study of relationships among human T cell subsets (dated by TCRdb to about 2010). Broadly, across the study: The study sequenced eight distinct T cell populations from blood: pan T, CD8 cytotoxic, regulatory, Th1, Th2, naive plus transitional, activated and memory cells. What the study reported, not specific to this receptor: More than 60% of CD8+ cytotoxic sequences came from clones with more than 100 reads, while the regulatory and Th2 subsets showed few clones of that size. The substantial sharing of CDR3s among Th1, Th2 and regulatory T cells was interpreted as suggesting that cell fate choices are stochastic. V, D and J usage, CDR3 length and N-nucleotide additions showed no statistically significant differences among the seven subsets. The bead-based sorting was unable to rule out the presence of a CD4+CD8+ double-positive population.

As for this clonotype: No cognate antigen has been identified for it. Its ends do not fully match the called genes, so a read error is possible.

To isolate the T cell subsets, Miltenyi superparamagnetic beads coated with subset-specific monoclonal antibodies were used. Activated T cells were isolated as CD45RA-RO-CD69+ cells with anti-CD69 microbeads. Every T cell population was isolated from peripheral blood. Whole blood was subjected to Ficoll separation to obtain mononuclear cells, from which monocytes were subsequently depleted using anti-CD14 microbeads. Right after isolation, the cell populations were resuspended in RNAprotect reagent. Library prep was done by multiplex PCR. Sequencer: 454 GS FLX. TCR alpha and beta CDR3 regions were amplified from mRNA by semiquantitative ARM-PCR. In ARM-PCR, tagged nested gene-specific primers were applied first, and communal superprimers then carried out the exponential amplification. Nested primers were removed by exonuclease before the second amplification round on first-round PCR products. Sequencing of the amplicons was performed on the 454 platform, which allows millions of DNA fragments to be sequenced rapidly without cloning bias. A read mappable to both V and J germline segments was defined as an effective read. In the paper's pipeline: IRmap, which uses pyromap, a Smith-Waterman modification adapted to 454 sequencing errors, was used to assign reads to germline V, D and J segments. Cutoffs set at the 99th percentile of alignment scores from simulated random sequences were applied to filter D-beta assignments. The amino acids between the conserved V-segment Y[YFLI]C motif and the J-segment [FW]GXGT motif were defined as CDR3. Repertoire diversity was estimated with a compound Poisson process model previously applied to large-scale EST data. A cross-contamination detection procedure was applied to argue against sample contamination as the source of shared CDR3s. TCRdb trimmed the raw reads at Q25, called clones with MiXCR and kept productive beta chains. Rows merge per CDR3 protein into single entries with the most common DNA and genes. Here the V and J calls rest on TCRdb's processing, not on the authors' analysis. For this sample the table gives over 2,000 distinct CDR3 sequences, of which roughly 40% were detected only once. Together, the top ten hold 45% to 55% of the sample.

The specimen sequenced was activated T cells sorted from blood. Taken with the paper, the label for cell subset or site translates to: CD45RA-RO-CD69+ activated T cells. The TCR sequence derives from a man between 35 and 55 years old in good health.

The CDR3 reads CASSTLGTPSYGELFF. The sequence in DNA is TGTGCCAGCAGTACCCTCGGGACTCCCTCTTACGGGGAGCTGTTTTTT. The chain links TRBV10-3 with TRBJ2-2, and possibly TRBD2, on 6 matching bases. Including the terminal cysteine and phenylalanine, the CDR3 comprises 16 residues. CDR3 DNA only is kept here, 48 bases in frame from base 1. As encoded in the germline V gene, CDR1 is ENHRY while CDR2 is SYGVKD.